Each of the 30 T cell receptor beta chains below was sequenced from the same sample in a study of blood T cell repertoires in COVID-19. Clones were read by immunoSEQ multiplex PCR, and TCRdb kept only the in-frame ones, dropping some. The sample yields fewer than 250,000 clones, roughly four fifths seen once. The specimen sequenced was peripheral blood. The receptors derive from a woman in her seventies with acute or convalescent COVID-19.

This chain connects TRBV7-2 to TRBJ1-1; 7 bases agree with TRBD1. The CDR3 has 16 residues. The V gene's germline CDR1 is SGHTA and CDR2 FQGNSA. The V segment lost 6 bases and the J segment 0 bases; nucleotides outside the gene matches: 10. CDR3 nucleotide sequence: TGTGCCAGCAGGTCTCAGGGGGGTCTCATGAACACTGAAGCTTTCTTT. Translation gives CASRSQGGLMNTEAFF. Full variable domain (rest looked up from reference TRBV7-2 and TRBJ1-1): GAGVSQSPSNKVTEKGKDVELRCDPISGHTALYWYRQSLGQGLEFLIYFQGNSAPDKSGLPSDRFSAERTGGSVSTLTIQRTQQEDSAVYLCASRSQGGLMNTEAFFGQGTRLTVV.

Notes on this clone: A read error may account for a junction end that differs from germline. CDR3 sequence (DNA): TGCGCCAGCAGCCAAGTAGGCGGGACAGGGGTTAGGAGCTATGGTTACACCTTC. Translation gives CASSQVGGTGVRSYGYTF. The V and J genes are TRBV4-1 and TRBJ1-2; 10 bases match TRBD1. Per germline, CDR1 MGHRA and CDR2 YSYEKL. The length of the CDR3 is 18 residues.

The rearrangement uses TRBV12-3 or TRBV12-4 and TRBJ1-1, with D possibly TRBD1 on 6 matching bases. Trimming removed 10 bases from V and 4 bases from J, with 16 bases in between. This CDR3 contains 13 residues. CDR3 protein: CATNRAAFTEAFF. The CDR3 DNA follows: TGTGCCACAAACAGGGCGGCCTTCACTGAAGCTTTCTTT.

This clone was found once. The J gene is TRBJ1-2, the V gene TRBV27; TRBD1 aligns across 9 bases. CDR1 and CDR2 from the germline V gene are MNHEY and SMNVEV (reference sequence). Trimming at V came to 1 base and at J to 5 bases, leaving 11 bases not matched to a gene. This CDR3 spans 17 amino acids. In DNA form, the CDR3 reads TGTGCCAGCAGTTTATTTGTCATCGGACAGGGGACATATGGCTACACCTTC. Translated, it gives CASSLFVIGQGTYGYTF.

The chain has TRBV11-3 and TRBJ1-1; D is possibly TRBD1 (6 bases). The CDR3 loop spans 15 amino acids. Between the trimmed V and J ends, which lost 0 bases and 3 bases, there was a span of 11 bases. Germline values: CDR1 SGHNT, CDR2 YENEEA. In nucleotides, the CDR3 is TGTGCCAGCAGCTTAGACGCAGGGGATGACACTGAAGCTTTCTTT. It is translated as CASSLDAGDDTEAFF.

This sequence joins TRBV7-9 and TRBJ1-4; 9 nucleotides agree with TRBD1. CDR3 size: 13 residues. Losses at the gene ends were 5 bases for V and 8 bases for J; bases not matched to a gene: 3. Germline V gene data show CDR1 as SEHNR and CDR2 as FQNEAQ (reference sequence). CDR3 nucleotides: TGTGCCAGCAGCAGGACAGGGGAGGAAAAACTGTTTTTT. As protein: CASSRTGEEKLFF.

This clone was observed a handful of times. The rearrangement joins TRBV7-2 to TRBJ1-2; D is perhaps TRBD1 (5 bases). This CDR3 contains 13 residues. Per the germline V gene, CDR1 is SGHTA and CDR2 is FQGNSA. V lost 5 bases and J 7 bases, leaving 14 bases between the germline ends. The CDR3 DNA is TGTGCCAGCAGCCAGGACAATTTCGGTGGCTACACCTTC. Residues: CASSQDNFGGYTF. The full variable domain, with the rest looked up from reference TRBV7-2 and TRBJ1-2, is GAGVSQSPSNKVTEKGKDVELRCDPISGHTALYWYRQSLGQGLEFLIYFQGNSAPDKSGLPSDRFSAERTGGSVSTLTIQRTQQEDSAVYLCASSQDNFGGYTFGSGTRLTVV.

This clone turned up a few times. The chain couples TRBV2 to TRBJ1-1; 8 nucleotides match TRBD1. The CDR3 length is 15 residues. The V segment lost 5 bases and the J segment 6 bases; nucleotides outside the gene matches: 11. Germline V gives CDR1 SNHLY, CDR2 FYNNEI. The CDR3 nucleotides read TGTGCCAGCAGTAAAGAGACAGGGGAAATCGCTGAAGCTTTCTTT. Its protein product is CASSKETGEIAEAFF. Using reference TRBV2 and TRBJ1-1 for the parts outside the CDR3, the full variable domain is EPEVTQTPSHQVTQMGQEVILRCVPISNHLYFYWYRQILGQKVEFLVSFYNNEISEKSEIFDDQFSVERPDGSNFTLKIRSTKLEDSAMYFCASSKETGEIAEAFFGQGTRLTVV.

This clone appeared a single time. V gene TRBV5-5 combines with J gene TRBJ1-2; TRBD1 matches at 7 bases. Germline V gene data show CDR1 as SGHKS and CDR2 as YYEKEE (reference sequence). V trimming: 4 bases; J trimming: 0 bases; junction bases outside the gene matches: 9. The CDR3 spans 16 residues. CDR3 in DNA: TGTGCCAGCAGCATAGCTAGGGACAGATCTAACTATGGCTACACCTTC. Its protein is CASSIARDRSNYGYTF.

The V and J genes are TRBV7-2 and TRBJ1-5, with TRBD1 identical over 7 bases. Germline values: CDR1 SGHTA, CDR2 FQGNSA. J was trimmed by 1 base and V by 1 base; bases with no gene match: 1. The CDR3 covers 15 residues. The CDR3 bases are TGTGCCAGCAGCTTAGGCAGGGGGAGCAATCAGCCCCAGCATTTT. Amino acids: CASSLGRGSNQPQHF.

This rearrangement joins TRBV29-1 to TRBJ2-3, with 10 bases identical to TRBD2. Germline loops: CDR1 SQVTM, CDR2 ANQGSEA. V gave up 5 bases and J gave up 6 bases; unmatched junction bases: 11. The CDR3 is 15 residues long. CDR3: CSVIKRGGSGDTQYF. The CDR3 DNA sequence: TGCAGCGTTATTAAGCGGGGGGGCTCCGGGGATACGCAGTATTTT.

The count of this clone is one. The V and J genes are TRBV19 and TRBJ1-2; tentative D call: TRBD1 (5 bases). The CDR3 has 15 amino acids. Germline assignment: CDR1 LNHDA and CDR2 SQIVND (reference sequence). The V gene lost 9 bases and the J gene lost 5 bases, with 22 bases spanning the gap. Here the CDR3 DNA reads TGTGCCAGCCAGCGTGATATAGGGGCCTGGTATGGCTACACCTTC. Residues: CASQRDIGAWYGYTF.

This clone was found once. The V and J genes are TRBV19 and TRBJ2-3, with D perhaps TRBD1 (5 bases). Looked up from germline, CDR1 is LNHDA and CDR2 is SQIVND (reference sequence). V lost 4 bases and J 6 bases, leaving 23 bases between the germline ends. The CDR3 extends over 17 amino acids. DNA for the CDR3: TGTGCCAGTAGTAGGACACAAGGGCCTAATGGGTGGGATACGCAGTATTTT. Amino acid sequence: CASSRTQGPNGWDTQYF.

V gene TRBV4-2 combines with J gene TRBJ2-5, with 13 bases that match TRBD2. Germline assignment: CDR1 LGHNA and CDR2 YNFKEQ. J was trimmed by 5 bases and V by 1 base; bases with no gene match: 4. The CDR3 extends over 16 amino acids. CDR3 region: CASSQGGLAGFETQYF. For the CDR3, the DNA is TGTGCCAGCAGCCAAGGGGGACTAGCGGGATTTGAGACCCAGTACTTC.

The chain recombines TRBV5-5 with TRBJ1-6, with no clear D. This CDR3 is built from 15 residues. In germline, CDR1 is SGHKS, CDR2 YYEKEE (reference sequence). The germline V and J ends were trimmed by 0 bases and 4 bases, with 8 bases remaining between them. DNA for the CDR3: TGTGCCAGCAGCTTGGCGGGGTCATATAATTCACCCCTCCACTTT. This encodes CASSLAGSYNSPLHF.

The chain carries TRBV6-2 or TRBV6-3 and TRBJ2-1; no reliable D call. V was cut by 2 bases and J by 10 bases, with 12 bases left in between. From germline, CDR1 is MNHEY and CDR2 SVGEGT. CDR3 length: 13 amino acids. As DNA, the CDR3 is TGTGCCAGCAGTTACGTCGGGTTTAGGGAGCAGTTCTTC. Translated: CASSYVGFREQFF.

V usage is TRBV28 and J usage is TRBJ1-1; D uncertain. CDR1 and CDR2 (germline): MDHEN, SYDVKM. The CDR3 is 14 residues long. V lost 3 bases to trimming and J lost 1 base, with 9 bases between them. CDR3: CASSFSGSNTEAFF. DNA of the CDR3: TGTGCCAGCAGTTTTAGCGGGTCGAACACTGAAGCTTTCTTT. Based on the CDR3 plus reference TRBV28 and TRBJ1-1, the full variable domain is DVKVTQSSRYLVKRTGEKVFLECVQDMDHENMFWYRQDPGLGLRLIYFSYDVKMKEKGDIPEGYSVSREKKERFSLILESASTNQTSMYLCASSFSGSNTEAFFGQGTRLTVV.

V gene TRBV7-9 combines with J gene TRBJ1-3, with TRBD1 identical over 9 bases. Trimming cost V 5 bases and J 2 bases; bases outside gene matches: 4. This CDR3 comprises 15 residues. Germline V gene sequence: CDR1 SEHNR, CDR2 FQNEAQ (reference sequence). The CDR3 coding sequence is TGTGCCAGCAGCCTCCGGGACAGGGCTGGAAACACCATATATTTT. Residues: CASSLRDRAGNTIYF.

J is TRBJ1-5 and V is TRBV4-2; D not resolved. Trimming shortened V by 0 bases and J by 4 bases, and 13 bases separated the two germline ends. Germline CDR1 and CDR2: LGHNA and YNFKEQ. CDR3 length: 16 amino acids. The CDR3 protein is CASSQDVMNGNQPQHF. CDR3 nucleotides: TGTGCCAGCAGCCAAGATGTGATGAACGGTAATCAGCCCCAGCATTTT.

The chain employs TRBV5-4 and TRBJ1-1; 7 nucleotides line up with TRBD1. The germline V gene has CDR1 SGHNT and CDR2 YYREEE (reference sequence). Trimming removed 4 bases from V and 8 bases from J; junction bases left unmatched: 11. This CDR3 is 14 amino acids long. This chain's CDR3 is CASSRNRGFPEAFF. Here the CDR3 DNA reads TGTGCCAGCAGCAGAAACAGGGGTTTTCCCGAAGCTTTCTTT. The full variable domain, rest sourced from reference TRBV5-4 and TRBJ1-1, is ETGVTQSPTHLIKTRGQQVTLRCSSQSGHNTVSWYQQALGQGPQFIFQYYREEENGRGNFPPRFSGLQFPNYSSELNVNALELDDSALYLCASSRNRGFPEAFFGQGTRLTVV.

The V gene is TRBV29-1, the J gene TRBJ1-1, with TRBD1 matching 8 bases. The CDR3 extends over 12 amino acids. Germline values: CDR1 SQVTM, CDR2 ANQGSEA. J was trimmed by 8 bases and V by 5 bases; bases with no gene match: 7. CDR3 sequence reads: CSVRQGLGEAFF. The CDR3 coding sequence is TGCAGCGTTCGACAGGGGTTGGGAGAAGCTTTCTTT.

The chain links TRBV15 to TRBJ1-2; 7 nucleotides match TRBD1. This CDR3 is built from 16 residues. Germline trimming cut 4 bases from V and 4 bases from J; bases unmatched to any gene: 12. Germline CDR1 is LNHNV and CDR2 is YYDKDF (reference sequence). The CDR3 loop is CATSTGTVYRAYGYTF. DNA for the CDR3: TGTGCCACCAGCACTGGGACAGTGTATAGGGCCTATGGCTACACCTTC. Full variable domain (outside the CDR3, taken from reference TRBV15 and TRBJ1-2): DAMVIQNPRYQVTQFGKPVTLSCSQTLNHNVMYWYQQKSSQAPKLLFHYYDKDFNNEADTPDNFQSRRPNTSFCFLDIRSPGLGDTAMYLCATSTGTVYRAYGYTFGSGTRLTVV.

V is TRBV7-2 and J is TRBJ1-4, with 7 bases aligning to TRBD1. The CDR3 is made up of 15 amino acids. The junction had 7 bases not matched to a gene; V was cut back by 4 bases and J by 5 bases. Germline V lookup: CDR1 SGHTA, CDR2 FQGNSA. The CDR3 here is CASSSLTGPNEKLFF. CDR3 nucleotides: TGTGCCAGCAGCTCATTGACAGGGCCGAATGAAAAACTGTTTTTT. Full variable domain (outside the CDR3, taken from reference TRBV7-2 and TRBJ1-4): GAGVSQSPSNKVTEKGKDVELRCDPISGHTALYWYRQSLGQGLEFLIYFQGNSAPDKSGLPSDRFSAERTGGSVSTLTIQRTQQEDSAVYLCASSSLTGPNEKLFFGSGTQLSVL.

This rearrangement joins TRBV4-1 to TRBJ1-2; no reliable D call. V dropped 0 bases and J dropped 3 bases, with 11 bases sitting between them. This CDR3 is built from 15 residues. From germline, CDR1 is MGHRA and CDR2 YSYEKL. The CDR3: CASSQEEVTYYGYTF. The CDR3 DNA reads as TGCGCCAGCAGCCAAGAAGAGGTTACATACTATGGCTACACCTTC.

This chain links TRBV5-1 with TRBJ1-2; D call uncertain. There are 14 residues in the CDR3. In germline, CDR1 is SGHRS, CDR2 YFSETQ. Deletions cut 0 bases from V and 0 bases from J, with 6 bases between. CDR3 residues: CASSLDKTNYGYTF. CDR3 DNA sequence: TGCGCCAGCAGCTTGGACAAAACTAACTATGGCTACACCTTC.

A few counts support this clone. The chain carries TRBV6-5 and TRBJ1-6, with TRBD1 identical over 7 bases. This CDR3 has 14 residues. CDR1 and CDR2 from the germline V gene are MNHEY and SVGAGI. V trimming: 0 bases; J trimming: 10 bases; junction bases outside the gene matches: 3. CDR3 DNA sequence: TGTGCCAGCAGTTACTCGGGGACAGTATCACCCCTCCACTTT. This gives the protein CASSYSGTVSPLHF.

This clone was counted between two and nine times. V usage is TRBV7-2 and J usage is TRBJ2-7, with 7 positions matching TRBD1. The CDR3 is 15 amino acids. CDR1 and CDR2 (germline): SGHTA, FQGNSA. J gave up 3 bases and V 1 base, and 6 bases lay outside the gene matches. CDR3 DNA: TGTGCCAGCAGCTTAGGAGCAGGGGGTAGCTACGAGCAGTACTTC. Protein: CASSLGAGGSYEQYF.

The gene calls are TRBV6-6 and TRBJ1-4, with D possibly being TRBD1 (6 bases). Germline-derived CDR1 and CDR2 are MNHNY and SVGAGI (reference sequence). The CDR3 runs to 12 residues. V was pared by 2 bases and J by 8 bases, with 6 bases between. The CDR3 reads CASSYDREKLFF. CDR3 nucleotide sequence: TGTGCCAGCAGTTACGACAGGGAAAAACTGTTTTTT.

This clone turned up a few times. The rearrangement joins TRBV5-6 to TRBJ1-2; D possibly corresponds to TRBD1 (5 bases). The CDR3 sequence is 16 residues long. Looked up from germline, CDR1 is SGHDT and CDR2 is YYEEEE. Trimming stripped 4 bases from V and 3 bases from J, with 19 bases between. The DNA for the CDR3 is TGTGCCAGCAGCCCTAATGGAGGGAAGGGGTACTATGGCTACACCTTC. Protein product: CASSPNGGKGYYGYTF.

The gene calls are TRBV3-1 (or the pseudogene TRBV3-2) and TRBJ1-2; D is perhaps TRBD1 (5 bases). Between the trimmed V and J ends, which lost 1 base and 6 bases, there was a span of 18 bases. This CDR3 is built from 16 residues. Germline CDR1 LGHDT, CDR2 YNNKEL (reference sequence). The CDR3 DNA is TGTGCCAGCAGCCAAGGGCAGGGTAGGGCCGTTGATGGCTACACCTTC. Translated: CASSQGQGRAVDGYTF.